The clone carrying this TCR beta chain was seen a handful of times. This sample was included in a study of blood T cell repertoires in COVID-19. Overall study context: Specimens from acute and convalescent COVID-19 originated in the United States, Italy and Spain. The analysed material was cDNA or gDNA that came from T cells, B-cell-depleted T cells, or PBMCs.

V gave up 7 bases and J gave up 0 bases; unmatched junction bases: 9. The CDR3 covers 15 residues. The V gene's germline CDR1 is SQVTM and CDR2 ANQGSEA. As handled by the study authors: Estimates of nucleated cell counts were drawn from the amplification of reference gene primers. The protocol was immunoSEQ multiplex PCR, while the TCRdb copy is restricted to in-frame clones and leaves out a portion. V, J and clone size derive from that table, while D and trimming were established from the DNA sequence. The repertoire includes fewer than 120,000 clones, nearly 80% of them detected once, and under 20% sits in the top ten.

Specimen: peripheral blood. This TCR was sampled from an elderly woman with active or convalescent COVID-19. The V gene is TRBV29-1, the J gene TRBJ2-3; 8 bases are shared with TRBD2. This chain's CDR3 is CSAQVGRGSTDTQYF. The CDR3 coding sequence is TGCAGCGCCCAGGTCGGGAGGGGAAGCACAGATACGCAGTATTTT.